The 18 T cell receptor beta chains given below trace back to one sample, sequenced in a study of shared clonotypes between healthy human individuals. Libraries were prepared by immunoSEQ multiplex PCR; TCRdb keeps only in-frame clonotypes and omits some of them. Of 2.3 million or so clones detected, approximately 93% appear once; the ten largest clones hold under 0.45%. The sample taken for sequencing was naive CD4+ T cells from PBMCs. Subset described: CD45RA+ positively selected. The receptors derive from a man aged 18 to 29 in good health. Some clones in this sample may be carry-over from other donors' samples.

The chain carries TRBV10-3 and TRBJ2-7, with TRBD2 matching 8 bases. The CDR3 length is 16 residues. The germline CDR1 and CDR2 sequences are ENHRY and SYGVKD. The V segment lost 7 bases and the J segment 2 bases; nucleotides outside the gene matches: 13. The CDR3 bases are TGTGCCATCACCTTAGCGGGACTATCCGAACCCTACGAGCAGTACTTC. Translating it yields CAITLAGLSEPYEQYF.

The chain recombines TRBV7-3 with TRBJ2-2; 7 positions agree with TRBD1. The CDR3 consists of 16 residues. Germline V gene lookup returns CDR1 SGHTA and CDR2 FQGTGA. The V gene end was trimmed by 5 bases and the J gene end by 0 bases; junction bases not matched to a gene: 6. The CDR3 DNA is TGTGCCAGCAGCCGATACAGGGGAGCGAACACCGGGGAGCTGTTTTTT. This encodes CASSRYRGANTGELFF.

The chain joins TRBV27 to TRBJ2-7, with 10 bases matching TRBD1. Trimming at V came to 6 bases and at J to 2 bases, leaving 10 bases not matched to a gene. Germline CDR1 MNHEY, CDR2 SMNVEV (reference sequence). The CDR3 contains 16 residues. The CDR3 DNA sequence: TGTGCCAGCAGGTTGTACGGACAGGGGGAAACCTACGAGCAGTACTTC. Protein sequence: CASRLYGQGETYEQYF.

This clone appeared once. V and J are TRBV7-2 and TRBJ1-1; 10 bases map to TRBD1. The CDR3 extends over 14 amino acids. Germline-derived CDR1 and CDR2 are SGHTA and FQGNSA. V was clipped by 2 bases and J by 4 bases; unmatched bases: 1. CDR3 amino acids: CASSLWTGGTEAFF. As DNA, the CDR3 is TGTGCCAGCAGCTTATGGACAGGGGGCACTGAAGCTTTCTTT.

V and J are TRBV7-2 and TRBJ2-3; TRBD2 agrees at 10 bases. This CDR3 has 15 residues. V was pared by 7 bases and J by 2 bases, with 6 bases of the junction left unmatched. CDR1 is SGHTA, CDR2 FQGNSA, per germline. The CDR3 sequence: CASTLTSGVTDTQYF. The CDR3, as DNA: TGTGCCAGCACCCTAACTAGCGGGGTCACAGATACGCAGTATTTT.

V gene TRBV9 combines with J gene TRBJ1-6, with no clear D. The CDR3 totals 16 residues. The ends were cut back, 3 bases at V and 0 bases at J, with 10 bases in the middle. Germline values: CDR1 SGDLS, CDR2 YYNGEE. Here the CDR3 DNA reads TGTGCCAGCAGCGGGACGGGTAGCTCCTATAATTCACCCCTCCACTTT. This sequence encodes CASSGTGSSYNSPLHF.

The chain carries TRBV30 and TRBJ2-3; 13 positions match TRBD2. Germline loops: CDR1 GTSNPN, CDR2 SVGIG (reference sequence). With 1 base clipped from V and 1 base from J, the junction kept 2 bases outside the gene matches. This CDR3 region has 16 residues. CDR3 region: CAWSAGLAGGTDTQYF. The CDR3, as DNA: TGTGCCTGGAGTGCCGGACTAGCGGGAGGCACAGATACGCAGTATTTT.

The V and J genes are TRBV11-2 and TRBJ2-2, with TRBD1 as a possible D gene (6 bases). Trimming removed 5 bases from V and 6 bases from J, with 13 bases in between. The germline gives CDR1 SGHAT, CDR2 FQNNGV. The length of the CDR3 is 14 residues. DNA for the CDR3: TGTGCCAGCAGCATTAAGACAGGTCCCGGGGAGCTGTTTTTT. Its protein product is CASSIKTGPGELFF.

The genes are TRBV30 and TRBJ1-1, with no clear D. V lost 3 bases to trimming and J lost 6 bases, with 5 bases between them. This CDR3 has 10 residues. Germline-derived CDR1 and CDR2 are GTSNPN and SVGIG (reference sequence). CDR3: CAWRRAEAFF. The CDR3 DNA sequence: TGTGCCTGGAGAAGAGCTGAAGCTTTCTTT.

The V and J genes are TRBV7-2 and TRBJ2-3, with D perhaps matching TRBD1 or TRBD2 (5 bases each). In germline, CDR1 is SGHTA, CDR2 FQGNSA. The ends were cut back, 1 base at V and 0 bases at J, with 11 bases in the middle. This CDR3 contains 16 residues. The DNA for the CDR3 is TGTGCCAGCAGCTTAGGTGGGACCGTTAGCACAGATACGCAGTATTTT. Protein: CASSLGGTVSTDTQYF.

The chain links TRBV6-6 to TRBJ2-2; TRBD2 matches at 12 bases. Germline CDR1 is MNHNY and CDR2 is SVGAGI (reference sequence). The CDR3 has 16 residues. With V trimmed by 5 bases and J by 7 bases, 8 bases remained unmatched. The CDR3 DNA is TGTGCCAGCAGTAAACGGACTAGCGGGACGAACGGGGAGCTGTTTTTT. The encoded protein is CASSKRTSGTNGELFF.

This clone is a singleton in its sample. V gene TRBV11-2 combines with J gene TRBJ2-5; 9 bases align to TRBD1. The CDR3 has 16 residues. The junction had 9 bases not matched to a gene; V was cut back by 3 bases and J by 4 bases. The V gene's germline CDR1 is SGHAT and CDR2 FQNNGV. The CDR3 here is CASSFDRDRVVETQYF. CDR3 nucleotide sequence: TGTGCCAGCAGCTTCGACCGGGACAGGGTCGTAGAGACCCAGTACTTC.

The rearrangement joins TRBV5-1 to TRBJ2-2, with D possibly called TRBD1 or TRBD2 (6 bases each). Germline V lookup: CDR1 SGHRS, CDR2 YFSETQ. The ends were cut back, 4 bases at V and 4 bases at J, with 17 bases in the middle. The CDR3 loop spans 16 amino acids. Here the CDR3 DNA reads TGCGCCAGCAGCAAGGACGGGGGCCGGGGCACCGGGGAGCTGTTTTTT. Translated: CASSKDGGRGTGELFF. The variable domain in full, completed from reference TRBV5-1 and TRBJ2-2, reads KAGVTQTPRYLIKTRGQQVTLSCSPISGHRSVSWYQQTPGQGLQFLFEYFSETQRNKGNFPGRFSGRQFSNSRSEMNVSTLELGDSALYLCASSKDGGRGTGELFFGEGSRLTVL.

The rearrangement joins TRBV15 to TRBJ1-1, with 7 bases lining up with TRBD1. The CDR3 has 16 residues. The J segment lost 0 bases and the V segment lost 3 bases, leaving 7 bases of the junction unmatched. The germline gives CDR1 LNHNV, CDR2 YYDKDF (reference sequence). In DNA form, the CDR3 reads TGTGCCACCAGCAGTGGACAGGTACTCATGAACACTGAAGCTTTCTTT. Its translation is CATSSGQVLMNTEAFF.

The gene calls are TRBV6-1 and TRBJ1-1; D is undetermined. This CDR3 is 13 amino acids long. Looked up from germline, CDR1 is MNHNS and CDR2 is SASEGT. Trimming took 6 bases from V and 4 from J, leaving 12 bases between them. The CDR3 is CASRVSRSTEAFF. The CDR3 region has the DNA TGTGCCAGCAGGGTTTCTCGGAGCACTGAAGCTTTCTTT.

This clone was recorded only once. The V gene is TRBV30, the J gene TRBJ2-5; D unclear. The CDR3 consists of 14 residues. The germline V and J ends were trimmed by 2 bases and 2 bases, with 12 bases remaining between them. From germline, CDR1 is GTSNPN and CDR2 SVGIG (reference sequence). The CDR3 is CAWSTRAQQETQYF. The DNA for the CDR3 is TGTGCCTGGAGTACCCGGGCACAACAAGAGACCCAGTACTTC.

The chain has TRBV11-2 and TRBJ2-2, with D unresolved. CDR3 size: 14 residues. CDR1 SGHAT and CDR2 FQNNGV come from the germline V gene. V lost 5 bases and J lost 3, with 10 bases in between. In DNA, the CDR3 is TGTGCCAGCAGCATCACAAGGGACACCGGGGAGCTGTTTTTT. This gives the protein CASSITRDTGELFF.

The rearrangement links TRBV7-9 to TRBJ2-5; 10 nucleotides match TRBD2. This CDR3 has 16 residues. CDR1 SEHNR and CDR2 FQNEAQ come from the germline V gene (reference sequence). Germline trimming cut 5 bases from V and 1 base from J; bases unmatched to any gene: 7. CDR3 sequence reads: CASSGTSAAVQETQYF. CDR3 DNA: TGTGCCAGCAGCGGGACTAGCGCAGCCGTCCAAGAGACCCAGTACTTC.